What follows are 11 T cell receptor beta chains derived from one specimen sequenced in a study of T cells in tuberculosis. Profiling relied on immunoSEQ multiplex PCR, and the TCRdb table lists in-frame clones only, not all of them. This sample has 20,000 to 30,000 clones, with roughly 96% found just once. What was sequenced was PBMCs. Receptors originate from a donor aged 5 to 30 with latent tuberculosis or without tuberculosis infection.

The V and J genes are TRBV7-3 and TRBJ2-1; 8 bases are shared with TRBD2. J lost 10 bases, V lost 5 bases, and 10 bases had no gene match. This CDR3 has 14 residues. CDR1 is SGHTA and CDR2 is FQGTGA in the germline V gene. The CDR3 protein is CASSQAGDHGEQFF. The DNA of the CDR3 is TGTGCCAGCAGCCAAGCGGGGGATCATGGGGAGCAGTTCTTC. Full variable domain (remainder filled in from reference TRBV7-3 and TRBJ2-1): GAGVSQTPSNKVTEKGKYVELRCDPISGHTALYWYRQSLGQGPEFLIYFQGTGAADDSGLPNDRFFAVRPEGSVSTLKIQRTERGDSAVYLCASSQAGDHGEQFFGPGTRLTVL.

As DNA, the CDR3 is TGCGCCAGCAGCTTGGGTCCACAGTACGAGCAGTACGTC. Amino acids: CASSLGPQYEQYV. The rearrangement joins TRBV5-1 to TRBJ2-7; unclear D gene. The V end lost 0 bases, the J end lost 4 bases, and 8 bases lay between the germline ends. CDR1 is SGHRS and CDR2 is YFSETQ in the germline V gene. The CDR3 contains 13 residues.

The chain couples TRBV2 to TRBJ1-1, with D possibly matching TRBD1 (5 bases). CDR1 and CDR2 from the germline V gene are SNHLY and FYNNEI. The CDR3 runs 13 residues. The V end was cut by 3 bases, the J end by 1 base, with 6 bases between. This CDR3 reads CASSDGQNTEAFF. Here the CDR3 DNA reads TGTGCCAGCAGTGATGGACAGAACACTGAAGCTTTCTTT.

CDR3 sequence (DNA): TGTGCCAGCAACAGGGGGGGGCCCTCGAATACGCAGTATTTT. It encodes CASNRGGPSNTQYF. This chain joins TRBV14 and TRBJ2-3; the D gene is possibly TRBD1 (8 bases). CDR3 length: 14 residues. Between the trimmed V and J ends, which lost 7 bases and 7 bases, there was a span of 18 bases. The V gene's germline CDR1 is SGHDN and CDR2 FVKESK.

Of note for this clone: One end of the junction fails to match germline, which may point to a read error. This chain links TRBV6-1 with TRBJ1-5; a possible D gene is TRBD1 (5 bases). CDR1 is MNHNS, CDR2 SASEGT, per germline. The CDR3 contains 15 residues. CDR3 sequence (DNA): TGTGCCAGCAGGGAAGGAGGGACTGAAAATCAGCCCCAGCATTTT. It codes for CASREGGTENQPQHF.

The chain combines TRBV7-3 with TRBJ2-1; weak D call: TRBD1 (6 bases). Germline V gives CDR1 SGHTA, CDR2 FQGTGA. Trimming stripped 5 bases from V and 3 bases from J, with 14 bases between. The CDR3 has 15 amino acids. The CDR3 reads CASSQTGPIYNEQFF. CDR3 nucleotide sequence: TGTGCCAGCAGCCAAACAGGGCCCATCTACAATGAGCAGTTCTTC.

The chain carries TRBV28 and TRBJ1-2; the D gene is possibly TRBD1 (6 bases). Germline CDR1 and CDR2: MDHEN and SYDVKM. Trimming cost V 3 bases and J 4 bases, with 24 bases left between them. CDR3 length: 18 residues. In DNA form, the CDR3 reads TGTGCCAGCAGTTTGGGGACGTTCCGGACAGACTACACCTATGGCTACACCTTC. Translating it yields CASSLGTFRTDYTYGYTF.

The chain joins TRBV4-1 to TRBJ1-5; 8 nucleotides align to TRBD1. Germline lookup yields CDR1 MGHRA and CDR2 YSYEKL. The V gene end was trimmed by 0 bases and the J gene end by 6 bases; junction bases not matched to a gene: 4. CDR3 length equals 15 residues. Here the CDR3 DNA reads TGCGCCAGCAGCCAAGACTTGGGGACAGGTCAGCCCCAGCATTTT. Protein product: CASSQDLGTGQPQHF.

The chain has TRBV5-1 and TRBJ1-4, with 8 bases identical to TRBD1. The length of the CDR3 is 15 residues. Germline CDR1 and CDR2: SGHRS and YFSETQ. Losses at the gene ends were 0 bases for V and 8 bases for J; bases not matched to a gene: 6. As DNA, the CDR3 is TGCGCCAGCAGCTTGGCGGACAGGGCGGAGGAAAAACTGTTTTTT. It codes for CASSLADRAEEKLFF.

The chain couples TRBV5-1 to TRBJ1-2, with 8 bases aligning to TRBD1. The V gene's germline CDR1 is SGHRS and CDR2 YFSETQ. The CDR3 spans 15 residues. The ends lost 0 bases at V and 3 bases at J; junction bases unmatched: 4. As DNA, the CDR3 is TGCGCCAGCAGCTTGGCCTGGGGACAGGACTATGGCTACACCTTC. Amino acids: CASSLAWGQDYGYTF.

The chain combines TRBV30 with TRBJ2-5, with D perhaps matching TRBD2 (5 bases). The CDR3 sequence is 14 residues long. Trimming pared 5 bases from V and 2 bases from J, leaving 15 bases between. Germline V gene lookup returns CDR1 GTSNPN and CDR2 SVGIG (reference sequence). The CDR3 is CAWSLGGGQETQYF. Here the CDR3 DNA reads TGTGCCTGGTCCCTCGGAGGAGGTCAAGAGACCCAGTACTTC.